Sequencing of this TCR beta chain was carried out in a study of STAT3 mutations in large granular lymphocyte leukemia. Overall study context: 40% of treated T-LGLL patients showed hematologic response to immunosuppression. Study-level results: In several patients, dominant TCR clone burden exceeded STAT3 mutant burden. Clonal expansion was inferred from samples taken at other timepoints. In T-cell large granular lymphocyte leukemia, about half of patients showed multiple immunodominant subclonotypes.

The CDR3 runs 14 residues. Per the germline V gene, CDR1 is MNHNS and CDR2 is SASEGT. The V end lost 2 bases, the J end lost 15 bases, and 17 bases lay between the germline ends. On this clone itself: Its antigen is still unknown.

Libraries were prepared by immunoSEQ multiplex PCR; TCRdb keeps only in-frame clonotypes and omits some of them. Found here are around 10,000 clones, roughly 55% of them singletons; the top ten hold just under 9%. The chain combines TRBV6-1 with TRBJ1-6, with D possibly TRBD1 on 5 matching bases. The sequencing sample was made of peripheral blood mononuclear cells. This TCR was recovered from a boy under 18 with T-cell large granular lymphocyte leukemia. Some clones in this sample may be carry-over from other donors' samples. The CDR3 spells CASSENWGGGGLHF. CDR3 sequence (DNA): TGTGCCAGCAGTGAAAATTGGGGGGGAGGAGGCCTCCACTTT.